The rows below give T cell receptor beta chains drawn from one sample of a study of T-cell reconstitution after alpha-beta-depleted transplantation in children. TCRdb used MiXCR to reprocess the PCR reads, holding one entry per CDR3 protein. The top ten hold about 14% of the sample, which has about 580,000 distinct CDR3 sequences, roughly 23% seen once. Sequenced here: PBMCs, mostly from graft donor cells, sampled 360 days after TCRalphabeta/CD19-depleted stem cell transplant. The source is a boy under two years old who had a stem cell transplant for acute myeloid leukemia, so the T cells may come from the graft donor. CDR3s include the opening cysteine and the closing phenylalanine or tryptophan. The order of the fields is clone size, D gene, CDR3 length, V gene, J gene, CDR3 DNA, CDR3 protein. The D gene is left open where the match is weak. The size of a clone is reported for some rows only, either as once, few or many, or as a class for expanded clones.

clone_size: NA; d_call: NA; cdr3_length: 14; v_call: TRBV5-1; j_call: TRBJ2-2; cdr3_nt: TGCGCCAGCAGCTTGGACGCGGGTTCCGGGGAGCTGTTTTTT; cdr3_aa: CASSLDAGSGELFF
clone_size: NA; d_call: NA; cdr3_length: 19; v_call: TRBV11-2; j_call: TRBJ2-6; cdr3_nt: TGTGCCAGCAGCTTAGTGTCCTCGGGGGCAGGGTCTGGGGCCAACGTCCTGACTTTC; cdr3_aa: CASSLVSSGAGSGANVLTF
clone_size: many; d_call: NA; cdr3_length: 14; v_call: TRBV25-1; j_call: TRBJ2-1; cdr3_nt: TGTGCCAGCAGTGAATTCGGAGGATACAATGAGCAGTTCTTC; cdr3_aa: CASSEFGGYNEQFF
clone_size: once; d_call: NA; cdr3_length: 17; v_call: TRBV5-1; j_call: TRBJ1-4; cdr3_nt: TGCGCCAGCAGCCCAACCCACAGTCAAGGAATCAATGAAAAACTGTTTTTT; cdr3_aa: CASSPTHSQGINEKLFF
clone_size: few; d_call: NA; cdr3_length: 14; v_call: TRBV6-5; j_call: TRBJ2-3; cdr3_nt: TGTGCCAGCAGTTACAGCCACATCACAGATACGCAGTATTTT; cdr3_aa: CASSYSHITDTQYF
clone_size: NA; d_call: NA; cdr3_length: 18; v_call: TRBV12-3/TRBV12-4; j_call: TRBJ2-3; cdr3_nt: TGTGCCAGCAGTTTATGGGATCAGCCTGACGCTAGCACAGATACGCAGTATTTT; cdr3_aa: CASSLWDQPDASTDTQYF
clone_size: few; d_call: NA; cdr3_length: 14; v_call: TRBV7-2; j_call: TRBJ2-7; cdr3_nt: TGTGCCAGCAGCTGGCCCGGTGGTACCTACGAGCAGTACTTC; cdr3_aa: CASSWPGGTYEQYF
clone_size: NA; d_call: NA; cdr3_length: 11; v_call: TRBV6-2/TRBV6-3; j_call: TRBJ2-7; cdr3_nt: TGTGCCAGCAGCCGATCAAACGAGCAGTACTTC; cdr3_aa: CASSRSNEQYF
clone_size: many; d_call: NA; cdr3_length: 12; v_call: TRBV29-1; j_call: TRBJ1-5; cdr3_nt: TGCAGCGTTGGGGCAGATGGACAGCCCCAGCATTTT; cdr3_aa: CSVGADGQPQHF
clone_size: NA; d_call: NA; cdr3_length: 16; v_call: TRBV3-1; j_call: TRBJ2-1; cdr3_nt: TGTGCCAGCAGCCCCGGAGCGGCGATCTCCTACAATGAGCAGTTCTTC; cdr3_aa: CASSPGAAISYNEQFF
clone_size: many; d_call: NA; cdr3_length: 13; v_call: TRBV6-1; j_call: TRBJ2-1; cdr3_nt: TGTGCCAGCAGACCAACCAGGTTAAATGAGCAGTTCTTC; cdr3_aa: CASRPTRLNEQFF
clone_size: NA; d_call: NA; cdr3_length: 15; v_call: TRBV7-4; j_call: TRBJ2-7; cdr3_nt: TGTGCCAGCAGCTTAAGTTGGGACGGACCCTACGAGCAGTACTTC; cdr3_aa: CASSLSWDGPYEQYF
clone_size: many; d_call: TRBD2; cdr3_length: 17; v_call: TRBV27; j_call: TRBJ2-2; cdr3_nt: TGTGCCAGCATCTCAAATTGGGGACTAGCCCTGACCGGGGAGCTGTTTTTT; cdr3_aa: CASISNWGLALTGELFF
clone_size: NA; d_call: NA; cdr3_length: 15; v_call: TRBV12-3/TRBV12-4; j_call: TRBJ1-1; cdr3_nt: TGTGCCAGCAGTTTTGACAGGCAGCCCCGCGCTGAAGCTTTCTTT; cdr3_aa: CASSFDRQPRAEAFF
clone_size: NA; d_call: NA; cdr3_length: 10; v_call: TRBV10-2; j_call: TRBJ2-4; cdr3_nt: TGCGCCACCGAAGCGGACATTCAGTACTTC; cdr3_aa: CATEADIQYF
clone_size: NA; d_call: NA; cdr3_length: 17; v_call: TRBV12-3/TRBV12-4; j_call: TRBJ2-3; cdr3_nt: TGTGCCAGCAGCTTTTTAACCGGGACCCCGAATGGGGATACGCAGTATTTT; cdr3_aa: CASSFLTGTPNGDTQYF
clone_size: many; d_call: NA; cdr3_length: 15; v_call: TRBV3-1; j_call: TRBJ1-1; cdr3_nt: TGTGCCAGCAGCCAAGGTCCATATGAGAACACTGAAGCTTTCTTT; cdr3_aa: CASSQGPYENTEAFF
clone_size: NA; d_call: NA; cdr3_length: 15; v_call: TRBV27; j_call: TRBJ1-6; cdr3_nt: TGTGCCAGCAGTTTAAGCGAGACGCGAAGCTCACCCCTCCACTTT; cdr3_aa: CASSLSETRSSPLHF
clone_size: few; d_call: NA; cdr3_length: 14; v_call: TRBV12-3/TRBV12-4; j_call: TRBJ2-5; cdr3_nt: TGTGCCAGCAGTTTGAACGGTAACCAAGAGACCCAGTACTTC; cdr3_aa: CASSLNGNQETQYF
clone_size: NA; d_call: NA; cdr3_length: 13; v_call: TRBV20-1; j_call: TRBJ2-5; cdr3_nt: TGCAGTGCTGGTGGGGACTCCAAAGAGACCCAGTACTTC; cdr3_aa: CSAGGDSKETQYF
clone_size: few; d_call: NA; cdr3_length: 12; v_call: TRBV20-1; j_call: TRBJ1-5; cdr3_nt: TGCAGTGCTTATAGGGTAAATCAGCCCCAGCATTTT; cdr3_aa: CSAYRVNQPQHF
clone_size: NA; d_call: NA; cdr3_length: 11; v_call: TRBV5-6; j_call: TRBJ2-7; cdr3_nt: TGTGCCAGCAGCGCCTGGGACGAGCAGTACTTC; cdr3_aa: CASSAWDEQYF
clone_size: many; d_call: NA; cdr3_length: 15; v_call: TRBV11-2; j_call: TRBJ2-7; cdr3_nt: TGTGCCAGCAGCTTAGCTTTTTACGGGTCCTACGAGCAGTACTTC; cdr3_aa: CASSLAFYGSYEQYF
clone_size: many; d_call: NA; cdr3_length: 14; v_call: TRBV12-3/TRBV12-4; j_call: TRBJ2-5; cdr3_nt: TGTGCCAGCAGCCCCAGGGGTACCTCGGAGACCCAGTACTTC; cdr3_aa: CASSPRGTSETQYF
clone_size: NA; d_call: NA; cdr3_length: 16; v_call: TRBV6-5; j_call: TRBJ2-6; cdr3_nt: TGTGCCAGCAGTTACTCGTGGGATTCTGGGGCCAACGTCCTGACTTTC; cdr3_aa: CASSYSWDSGANVLTF
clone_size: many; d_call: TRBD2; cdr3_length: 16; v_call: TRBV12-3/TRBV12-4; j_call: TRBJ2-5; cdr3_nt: TGTGCCAGCAGGGGTGCAGGACTAGCGGACCAAGAGACCCAGTACTTC; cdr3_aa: CASRGAGLADQETQYF
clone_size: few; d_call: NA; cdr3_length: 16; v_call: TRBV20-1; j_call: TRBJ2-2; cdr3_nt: TGCAGTGCTAGAGATGGCCGGCGGGGGAACACCGGGGAGCTGTTTTTT; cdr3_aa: CSARDGRRGNTGELFF
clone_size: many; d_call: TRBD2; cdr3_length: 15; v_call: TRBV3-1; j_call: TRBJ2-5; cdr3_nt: TGTGCCAGCAGCCAAGAACTAGCGGGGTTGGAGACCCAGTACTTC; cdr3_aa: CASSQELAGLETQYF
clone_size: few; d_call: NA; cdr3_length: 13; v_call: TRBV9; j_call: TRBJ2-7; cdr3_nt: TGTGCCAGCAGCGTCGGGACGCTCCACGAGCAGTACTTC; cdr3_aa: CASSVGTLHEQYF
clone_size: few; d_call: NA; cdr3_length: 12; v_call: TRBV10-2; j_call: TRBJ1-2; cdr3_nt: TGCGCCAGCTCTAGCAGGATTGTAGGCTACACCTTC; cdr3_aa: CASSSRIVGYTF
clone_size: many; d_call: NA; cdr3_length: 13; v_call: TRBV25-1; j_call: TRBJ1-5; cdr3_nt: TGTGCCAGCAGGGGGCAGGGCGGTCAGCCCCAGCATTTT; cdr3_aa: CASRGQGGQPQHF
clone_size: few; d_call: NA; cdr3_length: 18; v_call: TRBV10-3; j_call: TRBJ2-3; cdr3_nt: TGTGCCATCAGTGAGCCGGGTGTGGCAGGGGCTAGCACAGATACGCAGTATTTT; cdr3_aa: CAISEPGVAGASTDTQYF
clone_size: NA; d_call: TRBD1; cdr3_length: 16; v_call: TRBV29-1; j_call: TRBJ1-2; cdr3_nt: TGCAGCGTTGACCCAAACTGGACAGGCCAAAACTATGGCTACACCTTC; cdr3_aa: CSVDPNWTGQNYGYTF
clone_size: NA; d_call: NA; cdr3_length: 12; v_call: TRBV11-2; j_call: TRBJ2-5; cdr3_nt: TGTGCCAGCAGCTTAACCTGGGAGACCCAGTACTTC; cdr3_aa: CASSLTWETQYF
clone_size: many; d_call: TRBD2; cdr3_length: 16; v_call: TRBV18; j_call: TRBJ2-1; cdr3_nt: TGTGCCAGCTCACCTACGCGGGGGACGCTATACAATGAGCAGTTCTTC; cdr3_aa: CASSPTRGTLYNEQFF
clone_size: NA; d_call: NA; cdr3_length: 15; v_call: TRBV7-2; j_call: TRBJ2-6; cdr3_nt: TGTGCCAGCAGCTTAGAAGGGGGACGTCTGGTGGGAGGGACTTTC; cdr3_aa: CASSLEGGRLVGGTF
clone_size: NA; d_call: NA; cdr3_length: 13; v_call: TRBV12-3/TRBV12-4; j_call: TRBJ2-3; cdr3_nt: TGTGCCAGCAGCGCAGGAAGCACAGATACGCAGTATTTT; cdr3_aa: CASSAGSTDTQYF
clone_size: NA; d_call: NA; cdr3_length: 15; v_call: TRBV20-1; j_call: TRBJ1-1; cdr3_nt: TGCAGTGCTAGATATGGGGGTCTGATGAACACTGAAGCTTTCTTT; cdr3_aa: CSARYGGLMNTEAFF
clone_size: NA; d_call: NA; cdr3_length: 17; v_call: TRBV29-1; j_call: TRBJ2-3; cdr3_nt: TGCAGCGTTGTGAAGGGAGGAGGATACAGGGCCACAGATACGCAGTATTTT; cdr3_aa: CSVVKGGGYRATDTQYF
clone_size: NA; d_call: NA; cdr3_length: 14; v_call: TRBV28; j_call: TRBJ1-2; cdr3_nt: TGTGCCAGCAGCCAAGGGCACAGTAACTATGGCTACACCTTC; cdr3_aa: CASSQGHSNYGYTF
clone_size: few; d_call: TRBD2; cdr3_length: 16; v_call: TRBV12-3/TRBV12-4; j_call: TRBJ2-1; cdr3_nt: TGTGCCAGCAGTTCCATAGCGGGGGGCTCCTACAATGAGCAGTTCTTC; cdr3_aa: CASSSIAGGSYNEQFF
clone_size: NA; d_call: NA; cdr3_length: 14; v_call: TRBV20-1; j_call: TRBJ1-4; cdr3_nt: TGCAGTGCTAGAGTGACCCCAACTAATGAAAAACTGTTTTTT; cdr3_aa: CSARVTPTNEKLFF
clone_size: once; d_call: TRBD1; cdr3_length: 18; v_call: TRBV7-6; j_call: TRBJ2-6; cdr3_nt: TGTGCCAGCAGCTTTGGGACAGCCCTTAGCTCTGGGGCCAACGTCCTGACTTTC; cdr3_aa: CASSFGTALSSGANVLTF
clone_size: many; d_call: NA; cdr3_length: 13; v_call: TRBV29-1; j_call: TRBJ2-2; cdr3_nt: TGCAGCAGAATGGTCGAGAACACCGGGGAGCTGTTTTTT; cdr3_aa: CSRMVENTGELFF
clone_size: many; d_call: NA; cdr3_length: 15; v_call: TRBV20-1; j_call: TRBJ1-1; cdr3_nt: TGCAGTGCTAGAGATGGTGACCCTAGGTTCGCTGAAGCTTTCTTT; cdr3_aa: CSARDGDPRFAEAFF
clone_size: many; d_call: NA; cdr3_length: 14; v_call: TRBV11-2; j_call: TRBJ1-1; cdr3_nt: TGTGCCAGCAGCACCCCACAGGGATACTCTGAAGCTTTCTTT; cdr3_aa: CASSTPQGYSEAFF
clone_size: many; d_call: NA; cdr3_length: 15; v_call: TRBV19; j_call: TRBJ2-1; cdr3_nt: TGTGCCAGTAGTATTGCAGGGCGTGAGTCCCATGAGCAGTTCTTC; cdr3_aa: CASSIAGRESHEQFF
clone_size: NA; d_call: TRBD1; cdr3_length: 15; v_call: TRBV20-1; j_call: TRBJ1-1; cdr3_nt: TGCAGAGCAAAGGAGAGGGACAGGGTGGACACTGAAGCTTTCTTT; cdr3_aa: CRAKERDRVDTEAFF
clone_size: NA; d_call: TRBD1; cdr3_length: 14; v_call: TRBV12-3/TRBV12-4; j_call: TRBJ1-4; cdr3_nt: TGTGCCAGCAGTTCCGGGACAGATAATGAAAAACTGTTTTTT; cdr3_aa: CASSSGTDNEKLFF
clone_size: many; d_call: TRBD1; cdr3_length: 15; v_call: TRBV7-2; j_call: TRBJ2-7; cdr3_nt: TGTGCCAGCAGCGATACCGGGACAGGATCCTACGAGCAGTACTTC; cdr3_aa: CASSDTGTGSYEQYF
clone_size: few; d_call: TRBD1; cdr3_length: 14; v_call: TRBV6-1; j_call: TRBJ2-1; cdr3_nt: TGTGCCAGCGGCCTCTTCCAGGGGGAAAATGAGCAGTTCTTC; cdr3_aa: CASGLFQGENEQFF
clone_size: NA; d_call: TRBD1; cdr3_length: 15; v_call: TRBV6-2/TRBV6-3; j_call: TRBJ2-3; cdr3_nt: TGTGCCAGCAGCAGGACAGGGGGTTGGACAGATACGCAGTATTTT; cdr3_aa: CASSRTGGWTDTQYF
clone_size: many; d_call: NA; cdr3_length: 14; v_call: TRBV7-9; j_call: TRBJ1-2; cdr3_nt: TGTGCCAGCAGCTTAGACCCGGTTTTCCTTGGCTACACCTTC; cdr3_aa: CASSLDPVFLGYTF
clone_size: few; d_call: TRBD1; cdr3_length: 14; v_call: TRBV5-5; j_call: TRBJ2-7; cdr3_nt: TGTGCCACCCAGGGGGCGGGGACCTCCTACGAGCAGTACTTC; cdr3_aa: CATQGAGTSYEQYF
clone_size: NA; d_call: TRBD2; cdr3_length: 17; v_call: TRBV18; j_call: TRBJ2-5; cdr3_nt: TGTGCCAGCTCACCGTACGCTAGCGGACTAAATCAAGAGACCCAGTACTTC; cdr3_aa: CASSPYASGLNQETQYF
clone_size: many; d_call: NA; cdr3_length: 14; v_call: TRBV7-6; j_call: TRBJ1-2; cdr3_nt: TGTGCCAGCAGCTATTCGGGAGGGGTTGGTGGCTACACCTTC; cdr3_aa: CASSYSGGVGGYTF
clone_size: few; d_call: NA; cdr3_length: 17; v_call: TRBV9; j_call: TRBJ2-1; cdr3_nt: TGTGCCAGCAGCGTACATCTACAGGGAGGGACTTACAATGAGCAGTTCTTC; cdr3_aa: CASSVHLQGGTYNEQFF